The entry below describes one T cell receptor (beta chain). This sample is drawn from a study of control samples from healthy donors and cancer patients. The table came from immunoSEQ multiplex PCR; TCRdb's copy has only in-frame clones and leaves some out. The data show approximately 150,000 clones, around 88% seen once. Germline V gives CDR1 SNHLY, CDR2 FYNNEI. There are 12 residues in the CDR3. V lost 5 bases and J 4 bases, leaving 7 bases between the germline ends. J is TRBJ2-3 and V is TRBV2; D is uncertain. The TCR was taken from a man younger than 35 in good health. The specimen sequenced was blood. DNA of the CDR3: TGTGCCAGCAGTATCTTATCAGATACGCAGTATTTT. Its translation: CASSILSDTQYF.